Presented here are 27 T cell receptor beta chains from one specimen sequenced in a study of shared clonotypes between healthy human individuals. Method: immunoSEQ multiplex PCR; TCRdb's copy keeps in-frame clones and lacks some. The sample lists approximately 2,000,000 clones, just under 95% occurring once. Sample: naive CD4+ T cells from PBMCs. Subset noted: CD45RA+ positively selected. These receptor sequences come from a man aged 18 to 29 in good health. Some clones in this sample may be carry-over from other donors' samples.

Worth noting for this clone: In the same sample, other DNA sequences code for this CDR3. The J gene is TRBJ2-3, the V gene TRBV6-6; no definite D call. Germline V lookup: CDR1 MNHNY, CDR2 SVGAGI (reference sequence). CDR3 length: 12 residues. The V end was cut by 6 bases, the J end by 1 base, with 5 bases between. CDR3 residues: CASRSGTDTQYF. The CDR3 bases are TGTGCCAGCAGGTCAGGCACAGATACGCAGTATTTT.

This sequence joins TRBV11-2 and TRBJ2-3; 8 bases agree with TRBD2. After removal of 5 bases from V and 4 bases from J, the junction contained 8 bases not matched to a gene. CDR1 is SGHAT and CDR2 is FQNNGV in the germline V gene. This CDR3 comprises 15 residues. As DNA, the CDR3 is TGTGCCAGCAGCCTTACCCGGACTAGCCCAGATACGCAGTATTTT. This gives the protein CASSLTRTSPDTQYF.

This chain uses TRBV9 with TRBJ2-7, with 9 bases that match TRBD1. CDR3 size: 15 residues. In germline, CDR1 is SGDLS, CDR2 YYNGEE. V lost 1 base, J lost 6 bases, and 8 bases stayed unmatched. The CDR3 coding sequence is TGTGCCAGCAGCGTATATGGGACAGGGCGTACCGAGCAGTACTTC. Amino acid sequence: CASSVYGTGRTEQYF. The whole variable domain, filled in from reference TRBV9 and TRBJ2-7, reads DSGVTQTPKHLITATGQRVTLRCSPRSGDLSVYWYQQSLDQGLQFLIQYYNGEERAKGNILERFSAQQFPDLHSELNLSSLELGDSALYFCASSVYGTGRTEQYFGPGTRLTVT.

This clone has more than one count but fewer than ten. The CDR3 is CASSGPGQGGLWPQHF. The CDR3 region has the DNA TGTGCCAGCAGCGGTCCGGGACAGGGAGGGCTCTGGCCCCAGCATTTT. The rearrangement uses TRBV2 and TRBJ1-5, with 9 nucleotides matching TRBD1. Germline loops: CDR1 SNHLY, CDR2 FYNNEI. After removal of 6 bases from V and 9 bases from J, the junction contained 15 bases not matched to a gene. CDR3 length: 16 amino acids.

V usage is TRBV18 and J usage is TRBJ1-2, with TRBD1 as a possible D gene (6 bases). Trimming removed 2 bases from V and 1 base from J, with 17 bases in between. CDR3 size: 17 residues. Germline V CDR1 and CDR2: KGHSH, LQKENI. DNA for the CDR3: TGTGCCAGCTCACCATCGGACAGTCCGGGGCTTAACTATGGCTACACCTTC. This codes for CASSPSDSPGLNYGYTF.

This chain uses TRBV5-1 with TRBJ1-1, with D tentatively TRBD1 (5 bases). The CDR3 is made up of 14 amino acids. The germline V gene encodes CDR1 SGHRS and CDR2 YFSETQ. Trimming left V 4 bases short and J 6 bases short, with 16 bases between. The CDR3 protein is CASSPRVGGSEAFF. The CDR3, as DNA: TGCGCCAGCAGCCCCAGGGTGGGGGGTTCTGAAGCTTTCTTT.

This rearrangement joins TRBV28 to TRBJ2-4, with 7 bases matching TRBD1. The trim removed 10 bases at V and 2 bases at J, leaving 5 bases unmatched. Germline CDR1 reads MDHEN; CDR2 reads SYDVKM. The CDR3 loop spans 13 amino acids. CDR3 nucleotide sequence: TGTGCCACTCGACAGGGTTCCAAAAACATTCAGTACTTC. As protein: CATRQGSKNIQYF.

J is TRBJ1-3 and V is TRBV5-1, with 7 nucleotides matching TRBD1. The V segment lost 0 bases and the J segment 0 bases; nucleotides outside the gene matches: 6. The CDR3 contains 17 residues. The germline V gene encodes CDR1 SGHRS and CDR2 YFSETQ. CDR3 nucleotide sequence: TGCGCCAGCAGCTTGGCCCGGGACAGCTACTCTGGAAACACCATATATTTT. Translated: CASSLARDSYSGNTIYF. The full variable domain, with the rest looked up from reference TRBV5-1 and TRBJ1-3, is KAGVTQTPRYLIKTRGQQVTLSCSPISGHRSVSWYQQTPGQGLQFLFEYFSETQRNKGNFPGRFSGRQFSNSRSEMNVSTLELGDSALYLCASSLARDSYSGNTIYFGEGSWLTVV.

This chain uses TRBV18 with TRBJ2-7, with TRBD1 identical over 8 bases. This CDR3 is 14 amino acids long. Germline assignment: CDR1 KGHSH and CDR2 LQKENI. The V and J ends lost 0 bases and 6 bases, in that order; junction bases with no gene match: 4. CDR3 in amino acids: CASSPPRTGFEQYF. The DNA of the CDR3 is TGTGCCAGCTCACCACCCCGGACAGGGTTCGAGCAGTACTTC.

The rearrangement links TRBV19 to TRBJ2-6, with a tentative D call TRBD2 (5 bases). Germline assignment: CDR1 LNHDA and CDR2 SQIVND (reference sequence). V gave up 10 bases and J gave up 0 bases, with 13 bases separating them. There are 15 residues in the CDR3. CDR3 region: CAILEEGSGANVLTF. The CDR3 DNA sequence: TGTGCCATCCTGGAAGAGGGCTCTGGGGCCAACGTCCTGACTTTC. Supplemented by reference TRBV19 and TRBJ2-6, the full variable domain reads DGGITQSPKYLFRKEGQNVTLSCEQNLNHDAMYWYRQDPGQGLRLIYYSQIVNDFQKGDIAEGYSVSREKKESFPLTVTSAQKNPTAFYLCAILEEGSGANVLTFGAGSRLTVL.

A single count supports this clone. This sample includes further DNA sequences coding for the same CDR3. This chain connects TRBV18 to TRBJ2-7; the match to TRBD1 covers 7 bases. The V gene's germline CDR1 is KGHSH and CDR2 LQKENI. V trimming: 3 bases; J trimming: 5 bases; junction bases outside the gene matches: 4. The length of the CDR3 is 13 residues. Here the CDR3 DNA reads TGTGCCAGCTCACCTCGACAGGGCCACGAGCAGTACTTC. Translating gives CASSPRQGHEQYF.

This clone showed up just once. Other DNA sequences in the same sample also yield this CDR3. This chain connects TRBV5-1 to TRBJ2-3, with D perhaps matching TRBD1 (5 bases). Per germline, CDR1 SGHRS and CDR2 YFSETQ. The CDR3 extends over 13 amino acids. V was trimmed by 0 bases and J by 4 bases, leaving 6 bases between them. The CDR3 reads CASSLGGPDTQYF. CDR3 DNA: TGCGCCAGCAGCTTGGGGGGCCCAGATACGCAGTATTTT.

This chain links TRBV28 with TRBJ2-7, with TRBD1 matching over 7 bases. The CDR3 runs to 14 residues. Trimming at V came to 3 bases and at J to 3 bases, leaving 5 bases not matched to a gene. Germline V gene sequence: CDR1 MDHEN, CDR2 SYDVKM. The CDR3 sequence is CASSFSTGIYEQYF. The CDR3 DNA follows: TGTGCCAGCAGTTTCTCGACAGGGATCTACGAGCAGTACTTC.

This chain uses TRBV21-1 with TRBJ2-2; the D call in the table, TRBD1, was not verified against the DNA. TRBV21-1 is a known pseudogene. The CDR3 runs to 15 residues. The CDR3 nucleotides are TGTGCCAGCAGCGGGGACAGACTGAACACCGGGGAGCTGTTTTTT. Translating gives CASSGDRLNTGELFF.

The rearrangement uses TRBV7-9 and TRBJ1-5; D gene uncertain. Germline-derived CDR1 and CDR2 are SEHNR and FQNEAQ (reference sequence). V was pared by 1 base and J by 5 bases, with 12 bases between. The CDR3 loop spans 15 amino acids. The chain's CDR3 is CASSLGSFRDQPQHF. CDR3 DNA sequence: TGTGCCAGCAGCTTAGGGTCTTTCCGGGATCAGCCCCAGCATTTT.

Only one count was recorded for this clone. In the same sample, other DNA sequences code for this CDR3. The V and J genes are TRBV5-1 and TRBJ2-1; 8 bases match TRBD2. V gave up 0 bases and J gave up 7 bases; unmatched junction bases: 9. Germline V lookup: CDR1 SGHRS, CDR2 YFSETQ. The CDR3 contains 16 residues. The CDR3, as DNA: TGCGCCAGCAGCTTGGCCCCCGGACTAGCTCCAAATGAGCAGTTCTTC. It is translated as CASSLAPGLAPNEQFF.

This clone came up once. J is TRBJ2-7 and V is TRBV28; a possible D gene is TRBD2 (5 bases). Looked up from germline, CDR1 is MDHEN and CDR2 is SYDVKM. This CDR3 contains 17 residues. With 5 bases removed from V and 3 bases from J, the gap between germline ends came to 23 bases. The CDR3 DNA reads TGTGCCAGCAGTCTCTTACACGACTATACTAGAGACTACGAGCAGTACTTC. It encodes CASSLLHDYTRDYEQYF.

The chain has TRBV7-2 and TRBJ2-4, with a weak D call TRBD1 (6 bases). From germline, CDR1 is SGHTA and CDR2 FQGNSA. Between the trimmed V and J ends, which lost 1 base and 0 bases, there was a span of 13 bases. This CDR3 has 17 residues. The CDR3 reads CASSLGGDRPAKNIQYF. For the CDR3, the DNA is TGTGCCAGCAGCTTAGGGGGTGACAGGCCAGCCAAAAACATTCAGTACTTC.

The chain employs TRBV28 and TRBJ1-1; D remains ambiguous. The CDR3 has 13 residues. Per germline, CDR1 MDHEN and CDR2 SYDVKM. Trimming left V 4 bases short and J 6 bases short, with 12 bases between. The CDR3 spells CASSSQRDSEAFF. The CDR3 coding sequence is TGTGCCAGCAGTTCCCAGAGGGATTCTGAAGCTTTCTTT.

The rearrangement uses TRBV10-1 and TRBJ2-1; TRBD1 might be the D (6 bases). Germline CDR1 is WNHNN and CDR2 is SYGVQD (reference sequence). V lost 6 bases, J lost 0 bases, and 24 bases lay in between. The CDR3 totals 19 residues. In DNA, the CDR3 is TGCGCCAGCAGGCCAGAAATCCCGGGACACAAGAGCTCCTACAATGAGCAGTTCTTC. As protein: CASRPEIPGHKSSYNEQFF.

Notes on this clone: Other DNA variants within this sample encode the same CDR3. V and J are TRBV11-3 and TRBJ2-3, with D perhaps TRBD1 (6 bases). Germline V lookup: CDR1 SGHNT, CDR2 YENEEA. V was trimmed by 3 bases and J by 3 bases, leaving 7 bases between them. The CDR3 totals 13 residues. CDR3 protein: CASSFQGTDTQYF. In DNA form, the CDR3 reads TGTGCCAGCAGCTTTCAGGGGACAGATACGCAGTATTTT.

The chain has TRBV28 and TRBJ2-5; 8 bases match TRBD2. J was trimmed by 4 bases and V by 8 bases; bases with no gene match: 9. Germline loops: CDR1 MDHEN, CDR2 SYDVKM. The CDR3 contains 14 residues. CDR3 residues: CASHYRGGRETQYF. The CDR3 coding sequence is TGTGCCAGCCATTACCGGGGGGGAAGAGAGACCCAGTACTTC. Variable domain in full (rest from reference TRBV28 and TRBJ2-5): DVKVTQSSRYLVKRTGEKVFLECVQDMDHENMFWYRQDPGLGLRLIYFSYDVKMKEKGDIPEGYSVSREKKERFSLILESASTNQTSMYLCASHYRGGRETQYFGPGTRLLVL.

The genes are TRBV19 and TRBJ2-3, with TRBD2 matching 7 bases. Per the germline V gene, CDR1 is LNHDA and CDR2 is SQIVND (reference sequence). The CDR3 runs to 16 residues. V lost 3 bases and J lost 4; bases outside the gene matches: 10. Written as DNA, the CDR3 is TGTGCCAGTAGTATTCAAGGCGGGAGTAGGCCAGATACGCAGTATTTT. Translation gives CASSIQGGSRPDTQYF.

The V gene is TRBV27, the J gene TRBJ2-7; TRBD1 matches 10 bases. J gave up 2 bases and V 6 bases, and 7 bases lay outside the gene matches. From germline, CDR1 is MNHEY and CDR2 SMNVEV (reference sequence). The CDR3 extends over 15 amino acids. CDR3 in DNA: TGTGCCAGCAGACCTTTGGGACAGGGGACCTACGAGCAGTACTTC. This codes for CASRPLGQGTYEQYF.

CDR3 nucleotide sequence: TGCGCCAGCAGCCAAGTCGGGGGGACCTACGAGCAGTACTTC. Amino acid sequence: CASSQVGGTYEQYF. The chain couples TRBV4-3 to TRBJ2-7, with 7 bases aligning to TRBD2. From germline, CDR1 is LGHNA and CDR2 YSLEER. This CDR3 is built from 14 residues. With V trimmed by 1 base and J by 2 bases, 2 bases remained unmatched.

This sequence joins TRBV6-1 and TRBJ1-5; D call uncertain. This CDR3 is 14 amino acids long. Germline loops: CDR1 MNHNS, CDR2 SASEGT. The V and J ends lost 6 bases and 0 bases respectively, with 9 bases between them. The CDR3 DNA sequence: TGTGCCAGCAGGGGAAGGAATAGCAATCAGCCCCAGCATTTT. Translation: CASRGRNSNQPQHF.

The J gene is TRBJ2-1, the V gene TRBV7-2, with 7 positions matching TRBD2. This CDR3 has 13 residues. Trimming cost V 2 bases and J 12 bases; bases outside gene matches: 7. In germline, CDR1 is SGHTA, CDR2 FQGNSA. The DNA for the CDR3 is TGTGCCAGCAGCTTACTATTACCGGGGGGGCAGTTCTTC. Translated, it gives CASSLLLPGGQFF.